The subject of this entry is one T cell receptor (beta chain). Its antigen is unidentified. TCRdb's copy holds only in-frame clones and misses some; the assay was immunoSEQ multiplex PCR. The sample carries 30,000 to 45,000 clones, about 68% recorded once. This sample was taken from a study of radiotherapy plus CTLA-4 blockade in lung cancer. Study results and limitations: Early blood T cell clone dynamics reportedly forecast response best, with interferon-beta.

The germline CDR1 and CDR2 sequences are MNHEY and SMNVEV (reference sequence). This CDR3 has 13 residues. Germline trimming cut 7 bases from V and 2 bases from J; bases unmatched to any gene: 4. The origin of this receptor is a human donor with non-small cell lung cancer who had stable disease on radiotherapy plus ipilimumab. Sample: peripheral blood, taken from a patient treated with radiotherapy plus ipilimumab. This chain uses TRBV27 with TRBJ1-2; 7 nucleotides agree with TRBD1. The CDR3 DNA sequence: TGTGCCAGCAAGGACAGGTCGAACTATGGCTACACCTTC. This sequence encodes CASKDRSNYGYTF.